Presented here are 13 T cell receptor beta chains from one specimen sequenced in a study of T cells after yellow fever vaccination. One entry per CDR3 protein, called by TCRdb with MiXCR from the 5' RACE reads. The data show under 50,000 distinct CDR3 sequences, 6% to 7% seen once. This sample comprised PBMCs, either bulk or a sorted T-cell subset (CD4+, CD8+, memory, or dextramer-sorted; not recorded which), obtained 45 days after the yellow fever booster vaccination. All receptors come from a man aged 25-40 years who received the YFV17D yellow fever vaccine.

This clonotype was seen many times. This sequence joins TRBV6-2 or TRBV6-3 and TRBJ2-3, with D perhaps matching TRBD1 (5 bases). Germline assignment: CDR1 MNHEY and CDR2 SVGEGT. Deletions cut 4 bases from V and 4 bases from J, with 12 bases between. The CDR3 sequence is 14 residues long. As DNA, the CDR3 is TGTGCCAGCAGTTGGGGCAGGGTCGCAGATACGCAGTATTTT. Translating it yields CASSWGRVADTQYF.

The sample holds many counts of this clonotype. The chain carries TRBV4-2 and TRBJ2-2, with 7 bases fitting TRBD1. The J segment lost 7 bases and the V segment lost 4 bases, leaving 12 bases of the junction unmatched. Germline loops: CDR1 LGHNA, CDR2 YNFKEQ. CDR3 length: 16 residues. CDR3 sequence reads: CASSPRQGIIGGELFF. The DNA of the CDR3 is TGTGCCAGCAGCCCCCGACAGGGTATAATTGGCGGGGAGCTGTTTTTT.

V is TRBV20-1 and J is TRBJ1-1, with no clear D. V lost 5 bases to trimming and J lost 6 bases, with 10 bases between them. From germline, CDR1 is DFQATT and CDR2 SNEGSKA (reference sequence). The CDR3 spans 11 residues. CDR3 sequence (DNA): TGCAGTGCTCCCCAGGAGGCTGAAGCTTTCTTT. Translation: CSAPQEAEAFF.

This clonotype was seen ten or more times. The V gene is TRBV20-1, the J gene TRBJ2-1; D is ambiguous. V lost 5 bases to trimming and J lost 5 bases, with 4 bases between them. CDR3 size: 10 residues. Germline V lookup: CDR1 DFQATT, CDR2 SNEGSKA (reference sequence). The CDR3 DNA sequence: TGCAGTGCTCTTAACAATGAGCAGTTCTTC. Residues: CSALNNEQFF.

In the case of this clonotype: The CDR3 does not close with the conserved phenylalanine or tryptophan, likely indicating a read error. This chain joins TRBV10-3 and TRBJ2-5; 7 bases fit TRBD1. CDR3 size: 16 residues. Germline CDR1 ENHRY, CDR2 SYGVKD. J lost 5 bases, V lost 0 bases, and 9 bases had no gene match. This CDR3 is CAISESGPQTGETQYL. Here the CDR3 DNA reads TGTGCCATCAGTGAGTCGGGGCCCCAGACAGGGGAGACCCAGTACCTC.

This clonotype was picked up many times. The rearrangement joins TRBV7-2 to TRBJ2-3; D might be TRBD2 (6 bases). Germline CDR1 is SGHTA and CDR2 is FQGNSA. CDR3 length: 13 residues. Trimming stripped 3 bases from V and 6 bases from J, with 10 bases between. CDR3: CASSFGGADTQYF. CDR3 DNA sequence: TGTGCCAGCAGCTTCGGGGGTGCTGATACGCAGTATTTT.

This CDR3 is CASSTKGRFSPLHF. CDR3 in DNA: TGTGCCAGCAGCACTAAGGGCCGGTTTTCACCCCTCCACTTT. The chain joins TRBV21-1 to TRBJ1-6. TRBV21-1 is annotated as a pseudogene. This CDR3 is 14 amino acids long.

The sample holds many counts of this clonotype. The rearrangement links TRBV6-5 to TRBJ2-7, with 7 bases lining up with TRBD2. This CDR3 is 15 amino acids long. Per the germline V gene, CDR1 is MNHEY and CDR2 is SVGAGI. With V trimmed by 3 bases and J by 5 bases, 10 bases remained unmatched. The chain's CDR3 is CASSYPGEGGHEQYF. The CDR3 nucleotides are TGTGCCAGCAGTTATCCCGGGGAGGGAGGCCACGAGCAGTACTTC.

This clonotype was found a few times. This chain links TRBV19 with TRBJ2-3; tentative D call: TRBD2 (6 bases). Germline CDR1 and CDR2: LNHDA and SQIVND (reference sequence). Trimming removed 4 bases at V and 3 bases at J, with 11 bases between. CDR3 length: 14 residues. The CDR3: CASSTGEGTDTQYF. CDR3 in DNA: TGTGCCAGTAGTACGGGAGAGGGAACAGATACGCAGTATTTT.

This clonotype was counted many times. The chain combines TRBV3-1 with TRBJ2-3, with a weak D call TRBD1 (6 bases). This CDR3 contains 14 residues. With 5 bases removed from V and 6 bases from J, the gap between germline ends came to 15 bases. CDR1 is LGHDT and CDR2 is YNNKEL in the germline V gene (reference sequence). The CDR3 sequence: CASSTRDTPDTQYF. The CDR3 DNA sequence: TGTGCCAGCAGCACAAGGGACACCCCTGATACGCAGTATTTT.

The CDR3 here is CASSQSLAGSTGELFF. CDR3 coding DNA: TGTGCCAGCAGCCAATCACTAGCGGGGAGCACCGGGGAGCTGTTTTTT. The V call is TRBV4-2, the J call TRBJ2-2; 10 bases are a match to TRBD2. From germline, CDR1 is LGHNA and CDR2 YNFKEQ. The CDR3 sequence is 16 residues long. With V trimmed by 2 bases and J by 4 bases, 4 bases remained unmatched.

The genes are TRBV23-1 and TRBJ2-7; D is undetermined. TRBV23-1 is an open reading frame whose function is uncertain. V lost 6 bases, J lost 1 base, and 13 bases lay in between. The CDR3 is 14 residues long. CDR3 residues: CASRPPTVSYEQYF. DNA of the CDR3: TGCGCCAGCAGACCTCCGACGGTATCCTACGAGCAGTACTTC.

In its sample, this clonotype was seen a few times. The chain employs TRBV12-3 or TRBV12-4 and TRBJ2-1; perhaps D is TRBD1 or TRBD2 (7 bases each). V was shortened by 6 bases and J by 12 bases, with 24 bases between the two germline ends. The CDR3 spans 15 residues. CDR3 nucleotides: TGTGCCAGCAGCCCTAGCAGGGGGGGCCGAGGATGGCAGTTCTTC. Translated: CASSPSRGGRGWQFF.